The source of this TCR beta chain is a study of PD-1 blockade in classical Hodgkin lymphoma. Regarding the study as a whole: The study found that TCR diversity rose significantly by C4D1 in CD4+ but not CD8+ cells.

Each patient's relapse followed autologous stem cell transplantation, and brentuximab vedotin exposure varied. Libraries were prepared by immunoSEQ multiplex PCR; TCRdb keeps only in-frame clonotypes and omits some of them. The sample yields over 20,000 clones, 65% to 90% seen once. V gave up 5 bases and J gave up 3 bases, with 26 bases separating them. This CDR3 comprises 18 residues. The germline gives CDR1 SGHNT, CDR2 YENEEA. About this clone itself: No antigen is known for it.

This receptor was obtained from a human donor with classical Hodgkin lymphoma. This rearrangement joins TRBV11-3 to TRBJ2-7; D might be TRBD2 (5 bases). The sample was peripheral blood mononuclear cells (PBMCs), taken at baseline. CDR3 coding DNA: TGTGCCAGCAGCGGGCACGGCCCGGGGTTAACAACCTGCTACGAGCAGTACTTC. Translated, it gives CASSGHGPGLTTCYEQYF. Full variable domain (remainder filled in from reference TRBV11-3 and TRBJ2-7): EAGVVQSPRYKIIEKKQPVAFWCNPISGHNTLYWYLQNLGQGPELLIRYENEEAVDDSQLPKDRFSAERLKGVDSTLKIQPAELGDSAVYLCASSGHGPGLTTCYEQYFGPGTRLTVT.